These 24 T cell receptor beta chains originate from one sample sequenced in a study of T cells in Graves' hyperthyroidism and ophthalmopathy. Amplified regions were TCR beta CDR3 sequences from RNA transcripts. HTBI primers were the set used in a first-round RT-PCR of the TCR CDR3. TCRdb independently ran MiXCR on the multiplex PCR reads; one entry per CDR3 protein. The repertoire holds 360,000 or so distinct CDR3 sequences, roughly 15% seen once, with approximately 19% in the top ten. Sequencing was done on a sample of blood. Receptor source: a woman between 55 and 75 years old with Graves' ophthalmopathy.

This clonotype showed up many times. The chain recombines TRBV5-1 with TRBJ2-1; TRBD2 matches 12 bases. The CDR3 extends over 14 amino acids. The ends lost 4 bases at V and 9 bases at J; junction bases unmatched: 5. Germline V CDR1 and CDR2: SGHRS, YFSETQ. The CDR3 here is CASSLETSGSEQFF. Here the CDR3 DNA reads TGCGCCAGCAGCCTGGAGACTAGCGGGAGTGAGCAGTTCTTC.

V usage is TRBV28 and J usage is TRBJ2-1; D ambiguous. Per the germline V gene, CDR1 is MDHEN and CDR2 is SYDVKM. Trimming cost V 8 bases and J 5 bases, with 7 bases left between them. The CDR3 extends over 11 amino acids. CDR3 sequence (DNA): TGTGCCAGCGGAAGAAACAATGAGCAGTTCTTC. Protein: CASGRNNEQFF.

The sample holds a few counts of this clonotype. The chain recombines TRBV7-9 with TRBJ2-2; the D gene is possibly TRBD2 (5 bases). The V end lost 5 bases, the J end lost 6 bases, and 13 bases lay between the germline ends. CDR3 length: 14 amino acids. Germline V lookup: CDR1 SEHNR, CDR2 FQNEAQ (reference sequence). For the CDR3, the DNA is TGTGCCAGCAGCCCGTCACTGGAGGCCGGGGAGCTGTTTTTT. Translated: CASSPSLEAGELFF. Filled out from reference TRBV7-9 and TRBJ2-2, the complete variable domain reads DTGVSQNPRHKITKRGQNVTFRCDPISEHNRLYWYRQTLGQGPEFLTYFQNEAQLEKSRLLSDRFSAERPKGSFSTLEIQRTEQGDSAMYLCASSPSLEAGELFFGEGSRLTVL.

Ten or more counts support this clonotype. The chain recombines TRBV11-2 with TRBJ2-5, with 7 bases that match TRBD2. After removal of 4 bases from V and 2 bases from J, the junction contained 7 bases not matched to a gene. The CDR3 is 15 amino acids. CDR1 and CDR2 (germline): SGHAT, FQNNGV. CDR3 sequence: CASSSYRTSQETQYF. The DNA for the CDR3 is TGTGCCAGCAGCTCCTACCGGACTAGTCAAGAGACCCAGTACTTC.

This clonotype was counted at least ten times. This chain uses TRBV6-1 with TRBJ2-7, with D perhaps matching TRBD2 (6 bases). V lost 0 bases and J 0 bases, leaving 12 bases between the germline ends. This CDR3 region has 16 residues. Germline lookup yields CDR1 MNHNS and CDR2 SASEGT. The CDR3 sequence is CASSEAGGVASYEQYF. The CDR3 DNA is TGTGCCAGCAGTGAAGCCGGGGGAGTCGCCTCCTACGAGCAGTACTTC.

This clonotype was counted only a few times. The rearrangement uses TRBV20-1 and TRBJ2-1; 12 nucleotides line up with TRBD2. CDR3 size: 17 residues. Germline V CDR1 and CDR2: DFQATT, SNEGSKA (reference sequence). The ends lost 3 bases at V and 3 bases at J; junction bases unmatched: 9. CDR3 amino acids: CSASPPTSGSFYNEQFF. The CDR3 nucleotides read TGCAGTGCTAGCCCCCCGACTAGCGGGAGTTTCTACAATGAGCAGTTCTTC.

The CDR3 DNA reads TGTGCCAGCGGTGGACAGGGGAACAAAAACATTCAGTACTTC. Translation: CASGGQGNKNIQYF. This chain joins TRBV28 and TRBJ2-4; 9 bases align to TRBD1. The germline V gene encodes CDR1 MDHEN and CDR2 SYDVKM. This CDR3 region has 14 residues. Trimming took 8 bases from V and 3 from J; bases not matched to a gene: 5.

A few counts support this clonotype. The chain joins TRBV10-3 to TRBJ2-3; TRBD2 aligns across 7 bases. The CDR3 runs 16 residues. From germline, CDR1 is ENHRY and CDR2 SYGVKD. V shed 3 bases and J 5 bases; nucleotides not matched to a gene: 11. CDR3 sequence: CAISEASGRTGDTQYF. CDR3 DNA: TGTGCCATCAGTGAAGCTAGCGGACGCACGGGAGATACGCAGTATTTT.

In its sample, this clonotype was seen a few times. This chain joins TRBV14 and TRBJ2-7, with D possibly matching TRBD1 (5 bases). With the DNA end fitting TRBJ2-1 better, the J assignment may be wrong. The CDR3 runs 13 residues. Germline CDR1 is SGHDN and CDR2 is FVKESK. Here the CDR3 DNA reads TGTGCCAGCAGCCTACTGGGGCCTACCGAGCAGTTCTTC. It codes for CASSLLGPTEQFF.

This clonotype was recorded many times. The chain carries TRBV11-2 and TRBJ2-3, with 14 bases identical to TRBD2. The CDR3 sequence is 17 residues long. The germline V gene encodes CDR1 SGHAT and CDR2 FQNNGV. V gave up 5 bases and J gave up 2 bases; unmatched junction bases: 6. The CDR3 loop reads CASSPGLAGGYTDTQYF. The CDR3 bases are TGTGCCAGCAGCCCAGGACTAGCGGGAGGCTACACAGATACGCAGTATTTT.

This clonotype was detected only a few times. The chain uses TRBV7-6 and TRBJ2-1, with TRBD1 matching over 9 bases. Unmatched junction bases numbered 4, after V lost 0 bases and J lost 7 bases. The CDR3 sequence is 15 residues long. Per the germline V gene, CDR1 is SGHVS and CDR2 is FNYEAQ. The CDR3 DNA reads TGTGCCAGCAGCTTAGCCGGGACAGGGATGAATGAGCAGTTCTTC. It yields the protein CASSLAGTGMNEQFF.

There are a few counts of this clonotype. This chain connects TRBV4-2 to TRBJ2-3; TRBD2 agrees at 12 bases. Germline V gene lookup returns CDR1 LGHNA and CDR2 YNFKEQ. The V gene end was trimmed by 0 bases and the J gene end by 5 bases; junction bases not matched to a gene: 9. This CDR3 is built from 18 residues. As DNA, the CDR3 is TGTGCCAGCAGCCAAGATGCCCGACTAGCGGGAGTACTAGATACGCAGTATTTT. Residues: CASSQDARLAGVLDTQYF.

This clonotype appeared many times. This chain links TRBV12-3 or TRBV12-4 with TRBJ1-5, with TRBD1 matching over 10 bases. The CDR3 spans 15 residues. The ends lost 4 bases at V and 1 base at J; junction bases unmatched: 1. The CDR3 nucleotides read TGTGCCAGCAGTTGGACAGGGGGGAGCAATCAGCCCCAGCATTTT. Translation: CASSWTGGSNQPQHF.

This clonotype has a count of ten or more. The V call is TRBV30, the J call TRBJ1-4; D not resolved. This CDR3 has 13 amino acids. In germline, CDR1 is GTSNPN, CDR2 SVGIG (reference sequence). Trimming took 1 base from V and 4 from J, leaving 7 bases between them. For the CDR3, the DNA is TGTGCCTGGAGTGAGCAGCTTAATGAAAAACTGTTTTTT. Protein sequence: CAWSEQLNEKLFF.

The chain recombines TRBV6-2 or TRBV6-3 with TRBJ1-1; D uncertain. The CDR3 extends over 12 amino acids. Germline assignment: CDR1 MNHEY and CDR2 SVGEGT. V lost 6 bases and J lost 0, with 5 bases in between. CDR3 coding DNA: TGTGCCAGCAGCAGACTGAACACTGAAGCTTTCTTT. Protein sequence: CASSRLNTEAFF.

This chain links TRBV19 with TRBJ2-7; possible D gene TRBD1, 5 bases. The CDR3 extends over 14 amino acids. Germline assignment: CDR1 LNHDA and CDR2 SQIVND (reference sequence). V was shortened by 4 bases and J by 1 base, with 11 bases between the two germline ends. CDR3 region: CASSTTTASYEQYF. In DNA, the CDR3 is TGTGCCAGTAGTACCACGACAGCTTCCTACGAGCAGTACTTC. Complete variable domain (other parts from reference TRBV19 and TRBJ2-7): DGGITQSPKYLFRKEGQNVTLSCEQNLNHDAMYWYRQDPGQGLRLIYYSQIVNDFQKGDIAEGYSVSREKKESFPLTVTSAQKNPTAFYLCASSTTTASYEQYFGPGTRLTVT.

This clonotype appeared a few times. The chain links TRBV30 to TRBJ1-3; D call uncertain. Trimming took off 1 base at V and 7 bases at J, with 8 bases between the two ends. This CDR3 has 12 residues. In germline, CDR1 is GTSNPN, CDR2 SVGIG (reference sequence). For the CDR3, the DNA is TGTGCCTGGAGTGAGGATATTAACACCATATATTTT. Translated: CAWSEDINTIYF.

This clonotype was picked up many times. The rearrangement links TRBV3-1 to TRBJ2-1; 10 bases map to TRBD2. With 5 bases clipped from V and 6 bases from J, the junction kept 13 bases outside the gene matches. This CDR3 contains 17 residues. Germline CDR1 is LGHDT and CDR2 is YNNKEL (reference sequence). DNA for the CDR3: TGTGCCAGCAGCGCCCGTTGGGGACTAGCGAGTGGCAATGAGCAGTTCTTC. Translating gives CASSARWGLASGNEQFF.

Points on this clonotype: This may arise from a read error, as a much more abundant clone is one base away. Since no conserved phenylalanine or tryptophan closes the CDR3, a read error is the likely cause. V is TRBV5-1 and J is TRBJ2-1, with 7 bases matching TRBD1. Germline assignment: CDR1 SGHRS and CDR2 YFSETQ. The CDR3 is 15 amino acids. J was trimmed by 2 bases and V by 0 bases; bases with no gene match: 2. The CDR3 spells CASSLGGGAYNEQFS. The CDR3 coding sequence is TGCGCCAGCAGCTTGGGAGGGGGCGCCTACAATGAGCAGTTCTCC.

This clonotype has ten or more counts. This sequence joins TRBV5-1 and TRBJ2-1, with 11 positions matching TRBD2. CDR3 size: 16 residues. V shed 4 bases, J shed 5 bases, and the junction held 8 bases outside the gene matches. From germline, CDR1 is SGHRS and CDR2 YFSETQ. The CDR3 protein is CASSPRLAGIHNEQFF. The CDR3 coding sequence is TGCGCCAGCAGCCCCAGACTAGCGGGAATACACAATGAGCAGTTCTTC. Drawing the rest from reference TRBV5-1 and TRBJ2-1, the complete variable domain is KAGVTQTPRYLIKTRGQQVTLSCSPISGHRSVSWYQQTPGQGLQFLFEYFSETQRNKGNFPGRFSGRQFSNSRSEMNVSTLELGDSALYLCASSPRLAGIHNEQFFGPGTRLTVL.

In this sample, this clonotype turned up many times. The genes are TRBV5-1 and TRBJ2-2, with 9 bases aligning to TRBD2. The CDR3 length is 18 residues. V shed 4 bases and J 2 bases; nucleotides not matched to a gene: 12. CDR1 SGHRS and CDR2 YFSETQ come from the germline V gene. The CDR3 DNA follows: TGCGCCAGCAGCGCCCGGGATTTTAGCGGGAGCAACACCGGGGAGCTGTTTTTT. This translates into CASSARDFSGSNTGELFF.

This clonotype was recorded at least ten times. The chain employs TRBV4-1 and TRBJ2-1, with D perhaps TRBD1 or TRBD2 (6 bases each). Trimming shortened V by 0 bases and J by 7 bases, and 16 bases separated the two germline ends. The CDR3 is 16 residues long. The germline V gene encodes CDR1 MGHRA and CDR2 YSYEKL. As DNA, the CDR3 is TGCGCCAGCAGCCAAGATGGGGGGCAGGGATGGAATGAGCAGTTCTTC. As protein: CASSQDGGQGWNEQFF.

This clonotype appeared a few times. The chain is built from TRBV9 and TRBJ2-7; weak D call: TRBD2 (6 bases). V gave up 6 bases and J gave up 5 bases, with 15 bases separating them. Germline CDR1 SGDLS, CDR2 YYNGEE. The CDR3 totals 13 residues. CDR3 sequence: CASNPTGVDEQYF. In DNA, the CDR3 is TGTGCCAGCAACCCGACGGGAGTAGACGAGCAGTACTTC.

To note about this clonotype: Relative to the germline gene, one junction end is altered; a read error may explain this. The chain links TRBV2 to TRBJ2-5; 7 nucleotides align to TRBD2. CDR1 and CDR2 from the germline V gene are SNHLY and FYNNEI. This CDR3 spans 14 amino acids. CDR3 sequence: CASTGGSRQGTQYF. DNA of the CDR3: TGTGCCAGCACCGGGGGGAGTCGCCAAGGGACCCAGTACTTC.